The 20 T cell receptor beta chains given below trace back to one sample, sequenced in a study of metastatic and nonmetastatic thyroid tumors. TCRdb ran MiXCR on the PCR reads. Here the sample spans about 11,000 clones, around 40% being singletons. Patients were all untreated before their thyroid surgery. What was sequenced was tumor tissue. The origin of the receptors is a female donor with papillary thyroid cancer or a benign thyroid nodule (not recorded which). Some clones in this sample may be carry-over from other donors' samples.

This clone was recorded a few times. V usage is TRBV6-1 and J usage is TRBJ1-5; D gene uncertain. The CDR3 consists of 13 residues. The ends were cut back, 4 bases at V and 9 bases at J, with 13 bases in the middle. In germline, CDR1 is MNHNS, CDR2 SASEGT. In DNA, the CDR3 is TGTGCCAGCAGTGGCGGGATACTCGGGCCCCAGCATTTT. Protein sequence: CASSGGILGPQHF.

The chain has TRBV4-1 and TRBJ2-7, with TRBD2 identical over 7 bases. V gave up 6 bases and J gave up 2 bases; unmatched junction bases: 10. The CDR3 length is 15 residues. CDR1 and CDR2 from the germline V gene are MGHRA and YSYEKL. The CDR3 is CASRPRGEAPYEQYF. The CDR3, as DNA: TGCGCCAGCAGACCTCGGGGGGAAGCTCCCTACGAGCAGTACTTC.

J is TRBJ2-7 and V is TRBV6-5; 9 bases are a match to TRBD1. Germline-derived CDR1 and CDR2 are MNHEY and SVGAGI. V was pared by 4 bases and J by 3 bases, with 10 bases of the junction left unmatched. This CDR3 region has 16 residues. CDR3 coding DNA: TGTGCCAGCAGTTCCCCCTTGGGACAGGGCAACTACGAGCAGTACTTC. As protein: CASSSPLGQGNYEQYF.

This chain uses TRBV30 with TRBJ2-3; 10 positions match TRBD2. The V gene's germline CDR1 is GTSNPN and CDR2 SVGIG (reference sequence). V was clipped by 2 bases and J by 2 bases; unmatched bases: 1. The CDR3 extends over 14 amino acids. CDR3 nucleotide sequence: TGTGCCTGGAGTACTAGCGGGATCACAGATACGCAGTATTTT. Its translation: CAWSTSGITDTQYF.

This clone was seen a few times. The rearrangement joins TRBV6-1 to TRBJ2-1; unclear D gene. The V and J ends lost 2 bases and 2 bases respectively, with 4 bases between them. The CDR3 is 13 amino acids. Germline V gene sequence: CDR1 MNHNS, CDR2 SASEGT. CDR3 region: CASSERTYNEQFF. For the CDR3, the DNA is TGTGCCAGCAGTGAAAGGACCTACAATGAGCAGTTCTTC.

In its sample, this clone was seen a few times. This CDR3 is CASSFERPNTGELFF. As DNA, the CDR3 is TGTGCCAGCTCATTCGAGAGGCCGAACACCGGGGAGCTGTTTTTT. V is TRBV18 and J is TRBJ2-2; unclear D gene. Trimming left V 5 bases short and J 0 bases short, with 10 bases between. The CDR3 sequence is 15 residues long. The V gene's germline CDR1 is KGHSH and CDR2 LQKENI.

This chain links TRBV2 with TRBJ2-2, with D maybe TRBD2 (5 bases). The ends were cut back, 3 bases at V and 5 bases at J, with 7 bases in the middle. This CDR3 has 13 residues. CDR1 is SNHLY and CDR2 is FYNNEI in the germline V gene. CDR3 in DNA: TGTGCCAGCAGTGAGCGAGGGACCGGGGAGCTGTTTTTT. This translates into CASSERGTGELFF.

The rearrangement joins TRBV4-3 to TRBJ2-6; D unresolved. The V gene's germline CDR1 is LGHNA and CDR2 YSLEER. Trimming removed 0 bases at V and 0 bases at J, with 6 bases between. The CDR3 sequence is 16 residues long. The CDR3 reads CASSQEFTSGANVLTF. CDR3 DNA: TGCGCCAGCAGCCAAGAATTTACCTCTGGGGCCAACGTCCTGACTTTC.

V usage is TRBV6-1 and J usage is TRBJ2-7; no reliable D call. Germline CDR1 reads MNHNS; CDR2 reads SASEGT. The V gene lost 10 bases and the J gene lost 4 bases, with 23 bases spanning the gap. This CDR3 is 15 amino acids long. CDR3 nucleotides: TGTGCCACCAACAGAGGAGAATTCAACCGGTACGAGCAGTACTTC. Amino acid sequence: CATNRGEFNRYEQYF.

The chain couples TRBV11-2 to TRBJ2-7; 8 bases are a match to TRBD1. Germline V lookup: CDR1 SGHAT, CDR2 FQNNGV. The CDR3 loop spans 17 amino acids. V was clipped by 5 bases and J by 0 bases; unmatched bases: 12. The CDR3, as DNA: TGTGCCAGCAGCCCCCAGGGGGCGTTTACGGCCTCCTACGAGCAGTACTTC. It is translated as CASSPQGAFTASYEQYF. The full variable domain, with the rest looked up from reference TRBV11-2 and TRBJ2-7, is EAGVAQSPRYKIIEKRQSVAFWCNPISGHATLYWYQQILGQGPKLLIQFQNNGVVDDSQLPKDRFSAERLKGVDSTLKIQPAKLEDSAVYLCASSPQGAFTASYEQYFGPGTRLTVT.

The rearrangement links TRBV11-2 to TRBJ2-7; tentatively, D is TRBD2 (6 bases). In germline, CDR1 is SGHAT, CDR2 FQNNGV. The CDR3 runs 14 residues. V gave up 5 bases and J gave up 2 bases, with 13 bases separating them. CDR3 region: CASSPISGTYEQYF. In DNA, the CDR3 is TGTGCCAGCAGCCCAATTAGCGGAACCTACGAGCAGTACTTC. Full variable domain (remainder filled in from reference TRBV11-2 and TRBJ2-7): EAGVAQSPRYKIIEKRQSVAFWCNPISGHATLYWYQQILGQGPKLLIQFQNNGVVDDSQLPKDRFSAERLKGVDSTLKIQPAKLEDSAVYLCASSPISGTYEQYFGPGTRLTVT.

Only a few counts were recorded for this clone. V usage is TRBV11-2 and J usage is TRBJ2-7, with D possibly being TRBD2 (5 bases). Trimming stripped 8 bases from V and 2 bases from J, with 16 bases between. The CDR3 is 14 residues long. Germline values: CDR1 SGHAT, CDR2 FQNNGV. The CDR3 sequence: CASGTGFWTYEQYF. For the CDR3, the DNA is TGTGCCAGCGGAACGGGGTTTTGGACCTACGAGCAGTACTTC.

CDR3 protein: CSAGRQGISGNTIYF. The CDR3 nucleotides read TGCAGTGCTGGCCGACAGGGAATCTCTGGAAACACCATATATTTT. The chain carries TRBV20-1 and TRBJ1-3; 7 bases match TRBD1. Germline loops: CDR1 DFQATT, CDR2 SNEGSKA (reference sequence). The CDR3 length is 15 residues. J was trimmed by 0 bases and V by 5 bases; bases with no gene match: 7.

The chain links TRBV28 to TRBJ2-3; 10 positions match TRBD2. Unmatched junction bases numbered 13, after V lost 6 bases and J lost 1 base. CDR3 length equals 18 residues. Germline loops: CDR1 MDHEN, CDR2 SYDVKM. The CDR3 nucleotides read TGTGCCAGCAGCTCCGTTACTAGCGGGGCCTACGGCACAGATACGCAGTATTTT. This sequence encodes CASSSVTSGAYGTDTQYF.

Judged by abundance, this clone is large (0.1 to 1%). The chain is built from TRBV9 and TRBJ1-1; D is undetermined. CDR1 and CDR2 (germline): SGDLS, YYNGEE. V was trimmed by 6 bases and J by 7 bases, leaving 13 bases between them. The CDR3 loop spans 12 amino acids. This CDR3 reads CASNPGVGEAFF. CDR3 DNA: TGTGCCAGCAATCCCGGGGTCGGTGAAGCTTTCTTT.

This clone was counted between two and nine times. The chain couples TRBV28 to TRBJ1-1; D perhaps matches TRBD1 (5 bases). CDR3 length: 13 amino acids. V was trimmed by 11 bases and J by 3 bases, leaving 16 bases between them. Germline V gene lookup returns CDR1 MDHEN and CDR2 SYDVKM. This CDR3 is CAARGGKDTEAFF. In DNA form, the CDR3 reads TGTGCCGCTCGGGGGGGTAAGGACACTGAAGCTTTCTTT.

This clone occurred a few times. The chain combines TRBV28 with TRBJ1-1, with 7 bases aligning to TRBD1. Germline V CDR1 and CDR2: MDHEN, SYDVKM. With V trimmed by 5 bases and J by 5 bases, 11 bases remained unmatched. CDR3 length: 15 residues. The DNA of the CDR3 is TGTGCCAGCAGTCCATTAGATGGGACAGCGACTGAAGCTTTCTTT. This encodes CASSPLDGTATEAFF.

This clone counts as medium-sized. The gene calls are TRBV28 and TRBJ1-2; D not resolved. V was pared by 6 bases and J by 0 bases, with 8 bases between. The CDR3 length is 13 residues. Germline values: CDR1 MDHEN, CDR2 SYDVKM. The CDR3 coding sequence is TGTGCCAGCAGCTATACTGCTAACTATGGCTACACCTTC. Translated: CASSYTANYGYTF.

The sample holds a few counts of this clone. J is TRBJ2-2 and V is TRBV11-2, with TRBD2 matching 7 bases. Germline V gene data show CDR1 as SGHAT and CDR2 as FQNNGV. The CDR3 extends over 16 amino acids. V lost 3 bases to trimming and J lost 0 bases; unmatched junction nucleotides: 4. For the CDR3, the DNA is TGTGCCAGCAGCTTCCCTAGCGGCGCGAACACCGGGGAGCTGTTTTTT. Its protein product is CASSFPSGANTGELFF.

The CDR3 DNA is TGTGCCAGTAGTTCCGGAGGGGGGCGCACAGATACGCAGTATTTT. Amino acids: CASSSGGGRTDTQYF. V is TRBV19 and J is TRBJ2-3; D may be TRBD1 or TRBD2 (6 bases each). This CDR3 has 15 amino acids. V was pared by 5 bases and J by 1 base, with 13 bases between. Germline CDR1 is LNHDA and CDR2 is SQIVND (reference sequence).